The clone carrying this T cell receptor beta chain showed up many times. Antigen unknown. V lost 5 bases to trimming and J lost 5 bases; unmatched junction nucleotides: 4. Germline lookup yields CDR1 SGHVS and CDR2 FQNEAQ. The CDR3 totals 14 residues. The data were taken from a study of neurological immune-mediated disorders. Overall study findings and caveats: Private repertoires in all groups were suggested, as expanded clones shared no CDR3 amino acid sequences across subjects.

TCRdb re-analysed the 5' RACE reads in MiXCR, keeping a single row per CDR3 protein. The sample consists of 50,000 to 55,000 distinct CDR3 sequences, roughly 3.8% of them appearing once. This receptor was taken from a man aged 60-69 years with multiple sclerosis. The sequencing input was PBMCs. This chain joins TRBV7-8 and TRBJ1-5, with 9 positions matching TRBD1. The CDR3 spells CASSPGTGHQPQHF. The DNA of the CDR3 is TGTGCCAGCAGCCCCGGGACAGGGCATCAGCCCCAGCATTTT.